These 27 T cell receptor beta chains were sequenced from one sample in a study of a mutant IDH1 vaccine in newly diagnosed glioma. As to time point: baseline, week 1 (first vaccination visit). As to treatment: pre-vaccination baseline after standard-of-care therapy. Sequencing was performed with immunoSEQ multiplex PCR; in TCRdb, only in-frame clones are kept and a portion is missing. The top ten hold approximately 8.4% of the sample, which has around 37,000 clones, about 73% seen once. The specimen comprised PBMCs, sampled from a glioma patient treated with radiotherapy, temozolomide or both. The receptors originated from a man aged 40-55 years with glioma. Some clones in this sample may be carry-over from other donors' samples.

The chain combines TRBV20-1 with TRBJ1-2; D gene ambiguous. Per the germline V gene, CDR1 is DFQATT and CDR2 is SNEGSKA (reference sequence). With 5 bases removed from V and 4 bases from J, the gap between germline ends came to 8 bases. CDR3 length: 11 residues. This chain's CDR3 is CSAPRLYGYTF. In nucleotides, the CDR3 is TGCAGTGCTCCCCGTCTCTATGGCTACACCTTC.

This rearrangement joins TRBV28 to TRBJ1-4; D uncertain. The V and J ends lost 2 bases and 3 bases respectively, with 10 bases between them. The CDR3 contains 15 residues. Germline V gene sequence: CDR1 MDHEN, CDR2 SYDVKM. The CDR3 loop is CASSLGQPSNEKLFF. Here the CDR3 DNA reads TGTGCCAGCAGTTTAGGGCAGCCGTCTAATGAAAAACTGTTTTTT.

The chain links TRBV5-6 to TRBJ2-3; 8 bases line up with TRBD2. With V trimmed by 0 bases and J by 4 bases, 4 bases remained unmatched. The CDR3 is 15 residues long. The germline CDR1 and CDR2 sequences are SGHDT and YYEEEE. CDR3 in DNA: TGTGCCAGCAGCTTGGACGGGGGGGCTGCAGATACGCAGTATTTT. Protein product: CASSLDGGAADTQYF.

The CDR3 DNA sequence: TGTGCCAGCAGCTTGTCGGTCTACACAGATACGCAGTATTTT. Translating it yields CASSLSVYTDTQYF. The rearrangement links TRBV5-4 to TRBJ2-3; D is unresolved. CDR1 SGHNT and CDR2 YYREEE come from the germline V gene (reference sequence). With 1 base removed from V and 2 bases from J, the gap between germline ends came to 8 bases. This CDR3 spans 14 amino acids.

This clone was recorded a few times. The chain carries TRBV4-1 and TRBJ1-1; 8 bases align to TRBD1. CDR3 length equals 14 residues. Germline V gives CDR1 MGHRA, CDR2 YSYEKL. V lost 8 bases, J lost 4 bases, and 9 bases stayed unmatched. The CDR3 loop reads CASGHRGKGTEAFF. CDR3 sequence (DNA): TGCGCCAGCGGTCACAGGGGGAAAGGCACTGAAGCTTTCTTT.

This clone came up once. The V gene is TRBV6-1, the J gene TRBJ2-5, with D perhaps TRBD2 (5 bases). This CDR3 spans 15 amino acids. Trimming removed 9 bases from V and 2 bases from J, with 19 bases in between. Germline CDR1 MNHNS, CDR2 SASEGT. In DNA, the CDR3 is TGTGCCAGTCAATCCCACCGGGGTACACAAGAGACCCAGTACTTC. Translating it yields CASQSHRGTQETQYF.

This clone was observed a handful of times. The CDR3 nucleotides read TGTGCCCACAGGGGGCGCCCGGACACTGAAGCTTTCTTT. This translates into CAHRGRPDTEAFF. The V call is TRBV28, the J call TRBJ1-1, with 9 positions matching TRBD1. V was clipped by 11 bases and J by 3 bases; unmatched bases: 7. From germline, CDR1 is MDHEN and CDR2 SYDVKM. CDR3 length: 13 amino acids.

In this sample, this clone turned up once. The genes are TRBV19 and TRBJ1-1; TRBD1 agrees at 7 bases. The CDR3 is made up of 13 amino acids. V lost 8 bases, J lost 0 bases, and 3 bases stayed unmatched. The germline gives CDR1 LNHDA, CDR2 SQIVND (reference sequence). The CDR3 coding sequence is TGTGCCAGTGGGGACAGCATGAACACTGAAGCTTTCTTT. Protein: CASGDSMNTEAFF.

The rearrangement links TRBV4-1 to TRBJ2-2, with D perhaps given as TRBD1 or TRBD2 (6 bases each). This CDR3 comprises 15 residues. Germline assignment: CDR1 MGHRA and CDR2 YSYEKL. V lost 6 bases and J 7 bases, leaving 18 bases between the germline ends. The CDR3 loop reads CASSAPLRGVGELFF. The CDR3, as DNA: TGCGCCAGCAGTGCACCTCTTAGGGGGGTCGGGGAGCTGTTTTTT.

DNA of the CDR3: TGTGCCAGCAGTGAATGGAGGGTTAGGAACACTGAAGCTTTCTTT. Amino acid sequence: CASSEWRVRNTEAFF. The chain joins TRBV6-1 to TRBJ1-1; D gene unclear. The V gene's germline CDR1 is MNHNS and CDR2 SASEGT. This CDR3 is built from 15 residues. V gave up 2 bases and J gave up 1 base, with 11 bases separating them.

This chain joins TRBV18 and TRBJ2-7; 8 positions agree with TRBD1. Germline CDR1 KGHSH, CDR2 LQKENI. V lost 6 bases, J lost 6 bases, and 10 bases stayed unmatched. This CDR3 region has 14 residues. The CDR3 reads CASSPGGRSTEQYF. CDR3 DNA: TGTGCCAGCTCGCCAGGGGGCCGGTCCACCGAGCAGTACTTC. The full variable domain, completed using reference TRBV18 and TRBJ2-7, is NAGVMQNPRHLVRRRGQEARLRCSPMKGHSHVYWYRQLPEEGLKFMVYLQKENIIDESGMPKERFSAEFPKEGPSILRIQQVVRGDSAAYFCASSPGGRSTEQYFGPGTRLTVT.

The chain employs TRBV29-1 and TRBJ1-2; D not resolved. The length of the CDR3 is 14 residues. Per germline, CDR1 SQVTM and CDR2 ANQGSEA. Trimming left V 4 bases short and J 4 bases short, with 16 bases between. The CDR3 DNA reads TGCAGCGTTGGGTGGGGAGACCTTCGCTATGGCTACACCTTC. Translated: CSVGWGDLRYGYTF.

In regard to this clone: This CDR3 is also generated by other DNA sequences in the sample. This chain uses TRBV19 with TRBJ1-5, with 10 bases that match TRBD1. The ends lost 4 bases at V and 2 bases at J; junction bases unmatched: 5. Germline loops: CDR1 LNHDA, CDR2 SQIVND (reference sequence). This CDR3 has 16 residues. The CDR3 nucleotides read TGTGCCAGTAGTAAAGGGACAGGGGCTGGCAATCAGCCCCAGCATTTT. Translated: CASSKGTGAGNQPQHF.

The V and J genes are TRBV5-1 and TRBJ2-2; 9 nucleotides align to TRBD2. The junction had 2 bases not matched to a gene; V was cut back by 4 bases and J by 4 bases. The CDR3 covers 14 residues. Germline CDR1 is SGHRS and CDR2 is YFSETQ. The CDR3 nucleotides are TGCGCCAGCAGCCTTAGCGGGGGCACCGGGGAGCTGTTTTTT. Amino acid sequence: CASSLSGGTGELFF.

This clone was seen a few times. This chain links TRBV30 with TRBJ1-2; D is ambiguous. V was trimmed by 3 bases and J by 8 bases, leaving 13 bases between them. The CDR3 length is 12 residues. The germline gives CDR1 GTSNPN, CDR2 SVGIG (reference sequence). The CDR3 bases are TGTGCCTGGAGACCCGGATCGCGGGGCTACACCTTC. This sequence encodes CAWRPGSRGYTF.

V and J are TRBV5-6 and TRBJ1-2, with 9 bases fitting TRBD1. V gave up 4 bases and J gave up 8 bases; unmatched junction bases: 12. This CDR3 has 15 amino acids. CDR1 and CDR2 (germline): SGHDT, YYEEEE. CDR3 nucleotide sequence: TGTGCCAGCAGCAACACCGGGACAGGGACCTTCGGCTACACCTTC. It translates to CASSNTGTGTFGYTF.

This rearrangement joins TRBV5-1 to TRBJ2-3; D not resolved. The V gene's germline CDR1 is SGHRS and CDR2 YFSETQ. This CDR3 spans 18 amino acids. Trimming stripped 0 bases from V and 0 bases from J, with 17 bases between. DNA for the CDR3: TGCGCCAGCAGCTTGGGTACTATTAGCCGTGCTAGCACAGATACGCAGTATTTT. Protein sequence: CASSLGTISRASTDTQYF.

The chain joins TRBV7-8 to TRBJ2-2; perhaps TRBD1 as D (6 bases). The CDR3 has 15 amino acids. V gave up 4 bases and J gave up 5 bases, with 14 bases separating them. Germline V gene data show CDR1 as SGHVS and CDR2 as FQNEAQ. In nucleotides, the CDR3 is TGTGCCAGCAGCTGGGCAGTGCAGGGGACCGGGGAGCTGTTTTTT. It codes for CASSWAVQGTGELFF. The full variable domain, with the rest looked up from reference TRBV7-8 and TRBJ2-2, is GAGVSQSPRYKVAKRGQDVALRCDPISGHVSLFWYQQALGQGPEFLTYFQNEAQLDKSGLPSDRFFAERPEGSVSTLKIQRTQQEDSAVYLCASSWAVQGTGELFFGEGSRLTVL.

This clone was seen only a few times. The chain joins TRBV5-1 to TRBJ2-7; 11 bases are a match to TRBD2. Germline CDR1 and CDR2: SGHRS and YFSETQ. The CDR3 contains 14 residues. The trim removed 5 bases at V and 3 bases at J, leaving 4 bases unmatched. CDR3 residues: CASRVTSGVYEQYF. CDR3 bases: TGCGCCAGCAGAGTGACTAGCGGGGTCTACGAGCAGTACTTC. Looking up the rest from reference TRBV5-1 and TRBJ2-7 gives the full variable domain: KAGVTQTPRYLIKTRGQQVTLSCSPISGHRSVSWYQQTPGQGLQFLFEYFSETQRNKGNFPGRFSGRQFSNSRSEMNVSTLELGDSALYLCASRVTSGVYEQYFGPGTRLTVT.

The V gene is TRBV7-2, the J gene TRBJ2-5; TRBD1 might be the D (6 bases). V lost 5 bases, J lost 3 bases, and 19 bases lay in between. The CDR3 extends over 16 amino acids. Germline loops: CDR1 SGHTA, CDR2 FQGNSA. The CDR3 region is CASSIGQRAIEETQYF. The CDR3 DNA is TGTGCCAGCAGCATCGGACAGCGTGCGATAGAAGAGACCCAGTACTTC.

The V call is TRBV28, the J call TRBJ1-6, with no clear D. The CDR3 is 11 residues long. Per the germline V gene, CDR1 is MDHEN and CDR2 is SYDVKM. Trimming left V 6 bases short and J 9 bases short, with 6 bases between. The CDR3 protein is CASSQGSPLHF. CDR3 bases: TGTGCCAGCAGCCAAGGTTCACCCCTCCACTTT.

V and J are TRBV18 and TRBJ1-2; D is uncertain. Trimming cost V 3 bases and J 8 bases, with 16 bases left between them. CDR3 size: 14 residues. Germline loops: CDR1 KGHSH, CDR2 LQKENI. Written as DNA, the CDR3 is TGTGCCAGCTCACCCGCACAGCCGGGGATCGGCTACACCTTC. It specifies CASSPAQPGIGYTF. The complete variable domain, with remaining parts taken from reference TRBV18 and TRBJ1-2, reads NAGVMQNPRHLVRRRGQEARLRCSPMKGHSHVYWYRQLPEEGLKFMVYLQKENIIDESGMPKERFSAEFPKEGPSILRIQQVVRGDSAAYFCASSPAQPGIGYTFGSGTRLTVV.

This clone is labeled medium-sized. The gene calls are TRBV5-1 and TRBJ2-7; no clear D gene. This CDR3 contains 14 residues. Germline values: CDR1 SGHRS, CDR2 YFSETQ. Trimming stripped 2 bases from V and 3 bases from J, with 12 bases between. CDR3 sequence: CASSFALGFYEQYF. The CDR3 coding sequence is TGCGCCAGCAGCTTTGCGTTAGGGTTCTACGAGCAGTACTTC.

Only a few counts were recorded for this clone. CDR3 sequence: CATSRDRGSNYGYTF. CDR3 nucleotides: TGTGCCACCAGCAGAGATAGGGGGAGTAACTATGGCTACACCTTC. The chain recombines TRBV15 with TRBJ1-2, with D tentatively TRBD1 (6 bases). This CDR3 comprises 15 residues. V was pared by 0 bases and J by 1 base, with 9 bases between. Looked up from germline, CDR1 is LNHNV and CDR2 is YYDKDF (reference sequence).

The chain has TRBV19 and TRBJ2-7, with D perhaps TRBD1 (6 bases). Germline V lookup: CDR1 LNHDA, CDR2 SQIVND (reference sequence). Trimming shortened V by 5 bases and J by 3 bases, and 17 bases separated the two germline ends. The CDR3 consists of 15 residues. The CDR3 loop is CASSFRDNYDYEQYF. The CDR3 nucleotides read TGTGCCAGTAGTTTCCGGGACAATTATGACTACGAGCAGTACTTC.

The chain recombines TRBV2 with TRBJ1-1; D remains ambiguous. Trimming removed 4 bases from V and 5 bases from J, with 11 bases in between. CDR3 length equals 13 residues. Germline V lookup: CDR1 SNHLY, CDR2 FYNNEI. The CDR3 DNA reads as TGTGCCAGCAGTGGGGAGTTGGGGACTGAAGCTTTCTTT. Amino acid sequence: CASSGELGTEAFF.

The V and J genes are TRBV10-3 and TRBJ2-1; 10 positions match TRBD2. Germline V gene sequence: CDR1 ENHRY, CDR2 SYGVKD. J gave up 8 bases and V 0 bases, and 4 bases lay outside the gene matches. The CDR3 is 15 residues long. The CDR3 reads CAISESTGTSDEQFF. The CDR3 DNA reads TGTGCCATCAGTGAGTCTACCGGGACTAGCGATGAGCAGTTCTTC.